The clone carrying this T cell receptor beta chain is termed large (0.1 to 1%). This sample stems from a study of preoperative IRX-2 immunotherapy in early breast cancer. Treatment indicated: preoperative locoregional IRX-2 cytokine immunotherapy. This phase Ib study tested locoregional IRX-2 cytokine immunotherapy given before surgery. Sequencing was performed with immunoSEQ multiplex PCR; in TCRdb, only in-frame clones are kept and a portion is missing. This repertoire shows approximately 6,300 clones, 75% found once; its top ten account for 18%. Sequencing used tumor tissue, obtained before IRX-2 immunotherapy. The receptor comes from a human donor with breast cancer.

The CDR3 DNA reads TGTGCCAGCACCCGGGACGGAGTACGAAACACTGAAGCTTTCTTT. As protein: CASTRDGVRNTEAFF. The rearrangement joins TRBV6-8 to TRBJ1-1; weak D call: TRBD1 (5 bases). The V gene lost 7 bases and the J gene lost 2 bases, with 17 bases spanning the gap. This CDR3 is 15 amino acids long. Germline CDR1 is MNHGY and CDR2 is SAAAGT.